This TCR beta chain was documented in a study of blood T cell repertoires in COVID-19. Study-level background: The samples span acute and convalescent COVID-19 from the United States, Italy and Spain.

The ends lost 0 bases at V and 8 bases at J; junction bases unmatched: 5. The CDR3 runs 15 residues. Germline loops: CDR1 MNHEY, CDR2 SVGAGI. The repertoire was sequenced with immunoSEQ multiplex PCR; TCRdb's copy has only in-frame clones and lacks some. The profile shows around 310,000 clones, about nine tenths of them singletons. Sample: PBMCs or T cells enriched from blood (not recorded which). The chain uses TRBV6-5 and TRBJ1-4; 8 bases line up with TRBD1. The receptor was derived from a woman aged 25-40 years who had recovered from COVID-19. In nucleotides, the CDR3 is TGTGCCAGCAGTTACTCGACAGGGGAGCTAGAAAAACTGTTTTTT. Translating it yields CASSYSTGELEKLFF.